A selection of T cell receptor beta chains follows, all from one sample in a study of T cells after yellow fever vaccination. In TCRdb, the 5' RACE reads were re-called with MiXCR into one record per CDR3 protein. The sample lists about 150,000 distinct CDR3 sequences, approximately 6.6% occurring once. Sequencing used CD4+ T cells sorted from PBMCs, obtained 10 days after the yellow fever booster vaccination. All receptors derive from a man under 40 who received the YFV17D yellow fever vaccine. Each CDR3 is given with its conserved first and last residue. D genes are given only for firm matches. Size values are once, few and many counts, or a class for expanded clones, and some rows have none.

TRBD1	TRBV20-1	TRBJ2-1	few	TGCAGTGCTACCTCGGGACAGGGGGTTAATGAGCAGTTCTTC	CSATSGQGVNEQFF
TRBD2	TRBV12-3/TRBV12-4	TRBJ2-5	-	TGTGCCAGCAGTATAGCGGCGGGAGGGCAAGAGACCCAGTACTTC	CASSIAAGGQETQYF
-	TRBV5-8	TRBJ2-1	many	TGTGCCAGCAGTCCTAGGACTGGGCTCCCCTACAATGAGCAGTTCTTC	CASSPRTGLPYNEQFF
-	TRBV24-1	TRBJ2-7	many	TGTGCCACCAGTGCACATTCCACCTACGAGCAGTACTTC	CATSAHSTYEQYF
-	TRBV20-1	TRBJ2-2	many	TGCAGTGCCAGCCCCCCGGGGGCGAGCACCGGGGAGCTGTTTTTT	CSASPPGASTGELFF
-	TRBV20-1	TRBJ2-7	-	TGCAGTGCTAGAACCTTGGACCGGGACGAGAGCTCCTACGAGCAGTACTTC	CSARTLDRDESSYEQYF
TRBD1	TRBV5-1	TRBJ1-2	-	TGCGCCAGCAGCCCAGGGGGCGACTATGGCTACACCTTC	CASSPGGDYGYTF
-	TRBV12-3/TRBV12-4	TRBJ2-3	many	TGTGCCAGCAGTTTGAGTAGCGGCCTAGTTGGAAATACGCAGTATTTT	CASSLSSGLVGNTQYF
TRBD2	TRBV5-1	TRBJ2-2	many	TGCGCCAGCAGCCTGGGGACTATTAAGTTCTCCGGGGAGCTGTTTTTT	CASSLGTIKFSGELFF
-	TRBV15	TRBJ1-2	-	TGTGCCACCAGTGTTTCGCAGGGTATTTTTAACTATGGCTACACCTTC	CATSVSQGIFNYGYTF
-	TRBV5-1	TRBJ2-1	-	TGCGCCAGCAGCTTGGCACTAGAAGAGCAGTTCTTC	CASSLALEEQFF
-	TRBV29-1	TRBJ1-1	few	TGCAGCGCCGAGGTCAGTTTGAACACTGAAGCTTTCTTT	CSAEVSLNTEAFF
-	TRBV10-3	TRBJ2-3	many	TGTGCCATCAGTGAGCGGGACCAAATCTCTTCGCAGTATTTT	CAISERDQISSQYF
-	TRBV5-1	TRBJ2-5	-	TGCGCCAGCAGCTTCTGGGACAGCGGGGATGGGACCCAGTACTTC	CASSFWDSGDGTQYF
TRBD1	TRBV12-3/TRBV12-4	TRBJ2-4	many	TGTGCCAGCAGCAGGGGCGTAGGGGGCAGGACCAAAAACATTCAGTACTTC	CASSRGVGGRTKNIQYF
-	TRBV21-1	TRBJ1-5	-	TGTGCCAGCAGCAAAGATCCGGAGCACCCTAGCAATCAGCCCCAGCATTTT	CASSKDPEHPSNQPQHF
-	TRBV7-2	TRBJ2-7	few	TGTGCCAGCACCAGTGGAGGGTTCTTCGAGCAGTACTTC	CASTSGGFFEQYF
-	TRBV10-3	TRBJ1-4	few	TGTGCCATCAGTGATCCGCAGTGGGGGGAAAAACTGTTTTTT	CAISDPQWGEKLFF
TRBD2	TRBV6-2/TRBV6-3	TRBJ2-1	-	TGTGCCAGCAGTTACCCCTTGACCCCCGCAAGACTAGCGGAAACCTACAATGAGCAGTTCTTC	CASSYPLTPARLAETYNEQFF
TRBD2	TRBV24-1	TRBJ2-1	few	TGTGCCACCAGTGATTCACCGGGACTAGCGGGAGGACGGGTTCACTACAATGAGCAGTTCTTC	CATSDSPGLAGGRVHYNEQFF
TRBD2	TRBV20-1	TRBJ2-3	many	TGCAGTGCGTCACCACTCCAGGGAGGGAGCACAGATACGCAGTATTTT	CSASPLQGGSTDTQYF
-	TRBV7-9	TRBJ1-6	many	TGTGCCAGCAGCGATCCCTATCTGGCCCTCCACTTT	CASSDPYLALHF
-	TRBV9	TRBJ2-2	-	TGTGCCAGCAGCGTAGGATCCGGGGAGCTGTTTTTT	CASSVGSGELFF
-	TRBV20-1	TRBJ1-1	-	TGCAGTGCTAGGGCCCCGGGACACGCAGAGAGGGAAGCTTTCTTT	CSARAPGHAEREAFF
TRBD1	TRBV23-1	TRBJ2-2	many	TGCGCCAGCAGTCCAAGGGACAGGGTCACCGGGGAGCTGTTTTTT	CASSPRDRVTGELFF
-	TRBV9	TRBJ2-3	many	TGTGCCAGCAGCGCCCTGGGAGCGAACGCAGATACGCAGTATTTT	CASSALGANADTQYF
-	TRBV6-6	TRBJ2-4	many	TGTGCCAGCAGTATTCGGGGGAACATTCAGTACTTC	CASSIRGNIQYF
TRBD2	TRBV6-6	TRBJ2-7	-	TGTGCCAGCACCCGGGACCCAGCGGGGGAGCAGTACTTC	CASTRDPAGEQYF
-	TRBV18	TRBJ1-2	-	TGTGCCAGCTCACCACCGTATGGGACAAACAGATATAACTATGGCTACACCTTC	CASSPPYGTNRYNYGYTF
-	TRBV11-3	TRBJ2-1	many	TGTGCCAGCAGCTTTTTTCCCACCGGTGAGCAGTTCTTC	CASSFFPTGEQFF
TRBD2	TRBV20-1	TRBJ2-1	few	TGCAGCGTCGCAGCTAGCGGGAGAAGATACAATGAGCAGTTCTTC	CSVAASGRRYNEQFF
-	TRBV19	TRBJ2-5	many	TGTGCCAGTAGTATAGATTTCCAACGGGAGACCCAGTACTTC	CASSIDFQRETQYF
TRBD1	TRBV3-1	TRBJ1-4	many	TGTGCCAGCAGCCGCATCTTTCCGGGACAGCCTTCTGAAAAACTGTTTTTT	CASSRIFPGQPSEKLFF
-	TRBV29-1	TRBJ2-4	many	TGCAGCGTTGTACCCGACGGGGCCAAAAACATTCAGTACTTC	CSVVPDGAKNIQYF
-	TRBV11-3	TRBJ2-1	many	TGTGCCAGCAGCTTAGGTTTGGGTAATGAGCAGTTCTTC	CASSLGLGNEQFF